Each of the 15 T cell receptor beta chains below was sequenced from the same sample in a study of T cells after yellow fever vaccination (dated by TCRdb to between 2019 and 2020). The library was built by means of 5' RACE. TCRdb shows the sequencer as Illumina HiSeq 2500. The public reads were quality trimmed at Q25 with fastp and then assembled into clones with MiXCR by TCRdb, keeping productive beta chains. Entries are consolidated by CDR3 protein sequence, retaining the most common genes and DNA. The sample has approximately 300,000 distinct CDR3 sequences on record, around 7.3% of them singletons. The ten top clones hold 15% to 20% of the sample. According to the study, the label for this sample's treatment or condition signals: live attenuated yellow fever vaccine strain. The sequencing here drew on PBMCs, taken approximately 47 days after the first yellow fever vaccination. These receptors were taken from a man aged 18 to 29 who received the YFV17D yellow fever vaccine.

CDR3 amino acids: CASSLDRTKETQYF. The CDR3 DNA is TGTGCCAGCAGCTTGGACAGAACAAAAGAGACCCAGTACTTC. This sequence joins TRBV5-4 and TRBJ2-5; D ambiguous. The CDR3 loop spans 14 amino acids. The germline CDR1 and CDR2 sequences are SGHNT and YYREEE (reference sequence). The V end was cut by 0 bases, the J end by 3 bases, with 9 bases between.

This clonotype was observed once. One end of the junction is discordant with germline, which a read error may explain. The chain couples TRBV5-4 to TRBJ2-1, with D hard to call. The CDR3 is 12 residues long. CDR1 and CDR2 (germline): SGHNT, YYREEE (reference sequence). The chain's CDR3 is CASSFSHNQQFF. The CDR3 DNA sequence: TGTGCCAGCAGCTTTTCTCACAATCAGCAGTTCTTC. The full variable domain, its missing parts supplied by reference TRBV5-4 and TRBJ2-1, is ETGVTQSPTHLIKTRGQQVTLRCSSQSGHNTVSWYQQALGQGPQFIFQYYREEENGRGNFPPRFSGLQFPNYSSELNVNALELDDSALYLCASSFSHNQQFFGPGTRLTVL.

This clonotype was seen a few times. The chain recombines TRBV12-3 or TRBV12-4 with TRBJ1-1; 9 nucleotides line up with TRBD1. J was trimmed by 6 bases and V by 8 bases; bases with no gene match: 10. The CDR3 consists of 14 residues. The CDR3 here is CASRPGQGWSEAFF. The CDR3 DNA reads as TGTGCCAGCCGTCCGGGACAGGGCTGGTCTGAAGCTTTCTTT.

This clonotype was counted ten times or more. V usage is TRBV4-1 and J usage is TRBJ2-3; TRBD1 matches 8 bases. The V and J ends lost 5 bases and 3 bases, in that order; junction bases with no gene match: 4. From germline, CDR1 is MGHRA and CDR2 YSYEKL. This CDR3 is built from 14 residues. CDR3 bases: TGCGCCAGCAGCAGACAGGGGAGAACAGATACGCAGTATTTT. Protein sequence: CASSRQGRTDTQYF.

This clonotype was observed at least ten times. V and J are TRBV24-1 and TRBJ2-3; no definite D call. Germline V gives CDR1 KGHDR, CDR2 SFDVKD. The CDR3 has 14 residues. V lost 3 bases and J 4 bases, leaving 10 bases between the germline ends. CDR3: CATSDLGRPDTQYF. CDR3 DNA sequence: TGTGCCACCAGTGATCTAGGGCGGCCAGATACGCAGTATTTT.

The genes are TRBV6-1 and TRBJ2-4, with a weak D call TRBD1 (5 bases). CDR1 is MNHNS, CDR2 SASEGT, per germline. The CDR3 is 13 amino acids. The V gene lost 5 bases and the J gene lost 6 bases, with 11 bases spanning the gap. The CDR3 region has the DNA TGTGCCAGCAGTCCAGGGATTTTAAACATTCAGTACTTC. Translated, it gives CASSPGILNIQYF.

In this sample, this clonotype turned up many times. The rearrangement uses TRBV12-3 or TRBV12-4 and TRBJ1-6, with a weak D call TRBD1 (6 bases). CDR3 length: 15 residues. V was pared by 7 bases and J by 9 bases, with 19 bases between. The CDR3 coding sequence is TGTGCCAGCACCGAGGAACAGGGTTACGGTTCACCCCTCCACTTT. Protein sequence: CASTEEQGYGSPLHF.

This clonotype was detected only a few times. The chain links TRBV7-2 to TRBJ2-3; D remains ambiguous. V was shortened by 3 bases and J by 2 bases, with 15 bases between the two germline ends. The CDR3 extends over 16 amino acids. CDR1 SGHTA and CDR2 FQGNSA come from the germline V gene. CDR3 DNA sequence: TGTGCCAGCAGCTTGAGAAACCGGCTCTCCACAGATACGCAGTATTTT. Its protein is CASSLRNRLSTDTQYF. Full variable domain (remainder filled in from reference TRBV7-2 and TRBJ2-3): GAGVSQSPSNKVTEKGKDVELRCDPISGHTALYWYRQSLGQGLEFLIYFQGNSAPDKSGLPSDRFSAERTGGSVSTLTIQRTQQEDSAVYLCASSLRNRLSTDTQYFGPGTRLTVL.

The sample holds a few counts of this clonotype. This rearrangement joins TRBV7-3 to TRBJ2-5, with 9 bases aligning to TRBD1. Per germline, CDR1 SGHTA and CDR2 FQGTGA. With V trimmed by 5 bases and J by 4 bases, 8 bases remained unmatched. CDR3 size: 15 residues. CDR3: CASSRTTGGGETQYF. CDR3 bases: TGTGCCAGCAGCCGAACCACAGGGGGCGGAGAGACCCAGTACTTC.

This chain connects TRBV9 to TRBJ1-2; D is unclear. CDR3 length: 13 residues. The V end was cut by 6 bases, the J end by 5 bases, with 14 bases between. CDR1 is SGDLS and CDR2 is YYNGEE in the germline V gene. The CDR3 DNA is TGTGCCAGCAAGCGGGGAGAAACGTATGGCTACACCTTC. This translates into CASKRGETYGYTF.

This clonotype was observed a handful of times. The rearrangement links TRBV4-1 to TRBJ1-1; TRBD1 might be the D (5 bases). The CDR3 runs to 21 residues. The germline V gene encodes CDR1 MGHRA and CDR2 YSYEKL. V was cut by 1 base and J by 4 bases, with 31 bases left in between. CDR3 bases: TGCGCCAGCAGCCAAGGACTTTTTCCCGGCGGGGTAGTCCAGGGCCGCACTGAAGCTTTCTTT. Translation gives CASSQGLFPGGVVQGRTEAFF.

The chain couples TRBV20-1 to TRBJ2-7; D unresolved. Germline V gives CDR1 DFQATT, CDR2 SNEGSKA (reference sequence). This CDR3 region has 15 residues. Trimming shortened V by 0 bases and J by 0 bases, and 12 bases separated the two germline ends. The CDR3 is CSARDGRLGSYEQYF. The CDR3 DNA follows: TGCAGTGCTAGAGATGGCCGCCTTGGCTCCTACGAGCAGTACTTC.

V gene TRBV5-1 combines with J gene TRBJ2-5; 13 nucleotides align to TRBD2. The CDR3 spans 15 residues. V shed 3 bases and J 3 bases; nucleotides not matched to a gene: 2. CDR1 is SGHRS and CDR2 is YFSETQ in the germline V gene. The CDR3: CASSSGLAGEETQYF. The CDR3 DNA is TGCGCCAGCAGCTCTGGACTAGCGGGGGAAGAGACCCAGTACTTC.

This clonotype was counted many times. This chain uses TRBV20-1 with TRBJ1-2; D not resolved. The CDR3 has 14 residues. V lost 4 bases and J 3 bases, leaving 15 bases between the germline ends. Germline V gene data show CDR1 as DFQATT and CDR2 as SNEGSKA (reference sequence). The CDR3 is CSANRVGLDYGYTF. The CDR3 DNA reads TGCAGTGCTAATAGGGTGGGCTTGGACTATGGCTACACCTTC.

This clonotype was detected ten times or more. CDR3 bases: TGTGCCACCAGTGATCTCGACAGTCGCTATGGCTACACCTTC. Its translation: CATSDLDSRYGYTF. The chain combines TRBV24-1 with TRBJ1-2; D may be TRBD1 (5 bases). The CDR3 is 14 residues long. Germline loops: CDR1 KGHDR, CDR2 SFDVKD. V was clipped by 3 bases and J by 4 bases, with 11 bases between them.